The 7 T cell receptor beta chains in this list originate from one sample, sequenced in a study of T cells in Graves' hyperthyroidism and ophthalmopathy. RNA transcripts were the template for amplifying TCR beta CDR3 regions. The study used the HTBI primer set for a first-round RT-PCR of the TCR CDR3. One entry per CDR3 protein, called by TCRdb with MiXCR from the multiplex PCR reads. Among approximately 410,000 distinct CDR3 sequences listed, approximately 15% were seen once. The sequencing input was blood. The receptors were sampled from a woman under 30 with Graves' hyperthyroidism.

This clonotype was detected ten times or more. The rearrangement uses TRBV29-1 and TRBJ2-1, with TRBD1 as a possible D gene (5 bases). This CDR3 contains 13 residues. Trimming left V 7 bases short and J 5 bases short, with 15 bases between. From germline, CDR1 is SQVTM and CDR2 ANQGSEA. The CDR3 loop is CSAPSQGDNEQFF. The CDR3 DNA follows: TGCAGCGCTCCCTCGCAGGGTGACAATGAGCAGTTCTTC.

Details on this clonotype: A much bigger clone sits one base away, suggesting this may be a read error. The V and J genes are TRBV2 and TRBJ1-3; no clear D. The CDR3 is made up of 15 amino acids. CDR1 SNHLY and CDR2 FYNNEI come from the germline V gene. The CDR3 region has the DNA TGTGCCAGCAGTGAAGGGGGAATTATCGGAAACATCATATATTTT. Its protein product is CASSEGGIIGNIIYF.

This clonotype was observed a handful of times. The junction differs from germline at one of its ends, possibly a read error. The chain joins TRBV5-6 to TRBJ1-5; the D gene is possibly TRBD1 (5 bases). The germline V gene encodes CDR1 SGHDT and CDR2 YYEEEE. This CDR3 contains 14 residues. The CDR3 region is CASAYGGSNKPQHF. The CDR3 DNA reads TGTGCCAGCGCCTATGGGGGTAGCAATAAGCCCCAGCATTTT.

This clonotype has at least ten counts. The genes are TRBV28 and TRBJ1-2; 8 nucleotides align to TRBD1. Losses at the gene ends were 6 bases for V and 2 bases for J; bases not matched to a gene: 8. Germline V gives CDR1 MDHEN, CDR2 SYDVKM. The CDR3 runs to 15 residues. Here the CDR3 reads CASSGAGQGNYGYTF. For the CDR3, the DNA is TGTGCCAGCAGCGGGGCCGGACAGGGCAACTATGGCTACACCTTC.

This clonotype was seen many times. The CDR3 coding sequence is TGCAGTGCTAGAGAACCGGGACAGGCCCGCGAGCAGTACTTC. As protein: CSAREPGQAREQYF. V gene TRBV20-1 combines with J gene TRBJ2-7; 8 bases fit TRBD1. V lost 0 bases and J lost 6; bases outside the gene matches: 7. The germline gives CDR1 DFQATT, CDR2 SNEGSKA (reference sequence). The CDR3 totals 14 residues.

The V gene is TRBV27, the J gene TRBJ2-2; 14 positions match TRBD2. The CDR3 sequence is 17 residues long. J was trimmed by 1 base and V by 2 bases; bases with no gene match: 0. The germline V gene encodes CDR1 MNHEY and CDR2 SMNVEV (reference sequence). In DNA, the CDR3 is TGTGCCAGCAGTTTAGGGACTAGCGGGAGGAACACCGGGGAGCTGTTTTTT. Its protein is CASSLGTSGRNTGELFF.

This clonotype has ten or more counts. The gene calls are TRBV12-3 or TRBV12-4 and TRBJ2-7; 10 nucleotides line up with TRBD1. Germline trimming cut 2 bases from V and 3 bases from J; bases unmatched to any gene: 13. There are 18 residues in the CDR3. CDR3 in DNA: TGTGCCAGCAGTTTAAGGCCGGGGGGACAGGGGTTTCACTACGAGCAGTACTTC. It is translated as CASSLRPGGQGFHYEQYF.